Given below is one T cell receptor (beta chain) in context. The antigen it binds to is not known. Base qualities are not provided; no much larger clone lies one nucleotide away. The data stem from a study of blood T cell repertoires in COVID-19 (dated by TCRdb to the early 2020s). Turning to the overall study: The collaborator samples originated in the United States, Italy and Spain and spanned the acute and convalescent phases of COVID-19. The dataset comprised deeply sampled blood TCRbeta repertoires from subjects exposed to, actively infected with, or recovered from COVID-19. The prospective study material was composed of cDNA or gDNA derived from T cells, B-cell-depleted T cells, or PBMCs. Where available, HLA class I and class II types were obtained from metadata supplied by the sample provider rather than from assay-based typing. A de-identified subject ID, COVID-19 status, age in years and sex were almost always included in the sample metadata. The repertoires were released in a freely available public database intended as a resource for research on the immune response to SARS-CoV-2. Samples came from the ongoing ImmuneRACE study (first 160 participants) plus 1,254 subjects from 6 global collaborators.

The immunoSEQ Assay, a bias-controlled multiplex PCR, was used to amplify TCRbeta CDR3 regions from genomic DNA. As for the authors' bioinformatics: The number of nucleated cells in each sample was estimated from the amplification of reference gene primers within the assay. Sequence reads were collapsed and filtered to measure the absolute abundance of every unique TCRbeta CDR3 rearrangement. For each sample, productive Simpson clonality was calculated as the square root of Simpson's diversity index over productive rearrangements. In TCRdb, the immuneACCESS table is reduced to in-frame sequences with V and J assigned. These tables do not hold every clone; where another copy was compared, an unresolved V gene accounts for under half, and the others remain unexplained. D and trimming come from the DNA, and the V and J calls and clone size come from that table. This sample lists 200,000 or so clones; roughly 80% were detected once. Roughly 1.3% of the sample is in the top ten clones.

The CDR3 goes from the cysteine to the phenylalanine over 15 residues. The DNA shown is the 45-base CDR3, in frame from base 1. V is pruned by 6 bases and J by 4 bases, leaving 5 bases of the junction without a gene match. In the germline V gene, CDR1 corresponds to MNHEY and CDR2 to SVGEGT. Overall results and qualifications from the work: The quantity of clinical and demographic metadata differed by source and by participant and was supplied without curation.

Enrolling through a virtual design, the prospective study's participants ranged in age from roughly 18 to 100 years and lived across roughly 23 United States geographic areas. To assign participants to cohorts, the prospective study relied on clinical history that participants themselves reported in a screening survey and a study questionnaire. Each participant in the prospective study had whole blood, serum and a nasopharyngeal or oropharyngeal swab collected by mobile phlebotomists. Over a roughly 2-month period, participants in the prospective study had the option of providing additional blood draws and questionnaires. Prospective study blood samples were shipped either frozen or at room temperature before DNA extraction.

The receptor was isolated from a woman aged 40 to 49 with acute COVID-19. Sequencing input: PBMCs or T cells enriched from blood (not recorded which). The chain is encoded by TRBV6-2 or TRBV6-3 joined to TRBJ2-1, with 11 junctional bases fitting TRBD2. The CDR3 region has the sequence CASSPGTSGYNEQFF. DNA sequence: TGTGCCAGCAGCCCCGGGACTAGCGGATACAATGAGCAGTTCTTC.